The 26 T cell receptor beta chains below were found in one sample sequenced in a study of blood T cell repertoires in COVID-19. Sequenced by immunoSEQ multiplex PCR; TCRdb stores in-frame clones only, minus some. The table records about 97,000 clones, roughly 82% of them present only once. The sample was peripheral blood. These receptors were obtained from a human donor in a cohort sampled during active COVID-19.

The chain employs TRBV6-5 and TRBJ2-7; 8 bases line up with TRBD1. The CDR3 sequence is 12 residues long. Trimming took 10 bases from V and 0 from J; bases not matched to a gene: 2. Germline V gene sequence: CDR1 MNHEY, CDR2 SVGAGI. The CDR3 protein is CATGTGSYEQYF. CDR3 coding DNA: TGTGCCACCGGGACAGGCTCCTACGAGCAGTACTTC.

In its sample, this clone was seen many times. This chain uses TRBV11-2 with TRBJ2-2; 8 bases line up with TRBD1. Germline V gene lookup returns CDR1 SGHAT and CDR2 FQNNGV. With 2 bases clipped from V and 7 bases from J, the junction kept 6 bases outside the gene matches. The CDR3 has 15 residues. The CDR3 nucleotides are TGTGCCAGCAGCTTACCACGACAGGGGAGCGGGGAGCTGTTTTTT. Protein product: CASSLPRQGSGELFF.

The V call is TRBV18, the J call TRBJ2-3; TRBD1 agrees at 8 bases. The ends lost 0 bases at V and 10 bases at J; junction bases unmatched: 12. Germline loops: CDR1 KGHSH, CDR2 LQKENI. The CDR3 runs to 16 residues. The DNA for the CDR3 is TGTGCCAGCTCACCACCCACCCCAGGGGGCCACCGCTCGCAGTATTTT. Its protein is CASSPPTPGGHRSQYF.

The rearrangement uses TRBV2 and TRBJ1-1; the match to TRBD1 covers 7 bases. The CDR3 loop spans 14 amino acids. V trimming: 2 bases; J trimming: 3 bases; junction bases outside the gene matches: 3. Germline lookup yields CDR1 SNHLY and CDR2 FYNNEI. As DNA, the CDR3 is TGTGCCAGCAGTGAAACCAGGGGGTACACTGAAGCTTTCTTT. It codes for CASSETRGYTEAFF. The variable domain in full, with the rest retrieved from reference TRBV2 and TRBJ1-1, is EPEVTQTPSHQVTQMGQEVILRCVPISNHLYFYWYRQILGQKVEFLVSFYNNEISEKSEIFDDQFSVERPDGSNFTLKIRSTKLEDSAMYFCASSETRGYTEAFFGQGTRLTVV.

The chain carries TRBV9 and TRBJ2-2, with 8 bases aligning to TRBD1. The germline gives CDR1 SGDLS, CDR2 YYNGEE. The V gene end was trimmed by 3 bases and the J gene end by 2 bases; junction bases not matched to a gene: 3. CDR3 length equals 15 residues. This CDR3 reads CASSATGANTGELFF. For the CDR3, the DNA is TGTGCCAGCAGCGCGACAGGGGCTAACACCGGGGAGCTGTTTTTT.

In this sample, this clone turned up once. This rearrangement joins TRBV7-3 to TRBJ2-6; tentatively, D is TRBD2 (5 bases). The CDR3 loop spans 21 amino acids. The germline V and J ends were trimmed by 3 bases and 0 bases, with 24 bases remaining between them. Germline CDR1 reads SGHTA; CDR2 reads FQGTGA. CDR3 loop: CASSFIRHNPKRDSGANVLTF. In DNA form, the CDR3 reads TGTGCCAGCAGCTTCATCCGGCACAACCCAAAACGGGACTCTGGGGCCAACGTCCTGACTTTC.

The chain has TRBV19 and TRBJ1-1; D unresolved. CDR3 length: 10 residues. The germline V and J ends were trimmed by 10 bases and 0 bases, with 3 bases remaining between them. The germline CDR1 and CDR2 sequences are LNHDA and SQIVND (reference sequence). In DNA form, the CDR3 reads TGTGCCACTCTGAACACTGAAGCTTTCTTT. It codes for CATLNTEAFF.

The rearrangement uses TRBV3-1 (or the pseudogene TRBV3-2) and TRBJ2-4; D gene ambiguous. CDR1 is LGHDT and CDR2 is YNNKEL in the germline V gene (reference sequence). The CDR3 is made up of 17 amino acids. V was trimmed by 0 bases and J by 0 bases, leaving 12 bases between them. The CDR3 region has the DNA TGTGCCAGCAGCCAAGATCCAAGCATTGGAGCCAAAAACATTCAGTACTTC. As protein: CASSQDPSIGAKNIQYF.

V and J are TRBV28 and TRBJ1-4, with a weak D call TRBD1 (5 bases). Germline V gene lookup returns CDR1 MDHEN and CDR2 SYDVKM. The CDR3 covers 13 residues. The V end lost 2 bases, the J end lost 8 bases, and 9 bases lay between the germline ends. The CDR3, as DNA: TGTGCCAGCAGTTTAGGGGGGATGGAAAAACTGTTTTTT. Residues: CASSLGGMEKLFF. The full variable domain, its missing parts supplied by reference TRBV28 and TRBJ1-4, is DVKVTQSSRYLVKRTGEKVFLECVQDMDHENMFWYRQDPGLGLRLIYFSYDVKMKEKGDIPEGYSVSREKKERFSLILESASTNQTSMYLCASSLGGMEKLFFGSGTQLSVL.

The V and J genes are TRBV18 and TRBJ2-3, with 10 bases identical to TRBD2. V shed 4 bases, J shed 4 bases, and the junction held 2 bases outside the gene matches. CDR3 size: 14 residues. The germline V gene encodes CDR1 KGHSH and CDR2 LQKENI. CDR3 region: CASSLTSGADTQYF. The CDR3 coding sequence is TGTGCCAGCTCACTCACTAGCGGGGCAGATACGCAGTATTTT. Together with reference TRBV18 and TRBJ2-3, the CDR3 gives the full variable domain: NAGVMQNPRHLVRRRGQEARLRCSPMKGHSHVYWYRQLPEEGLKFMVYLQKENIIDESGMPKERFSAEFPKEGPSILRIQQVVRGDSAAYFCASSLTSGADTQYFGPGTRLTVL.

V is TRBV11-2 and J is TRBJ2-5; weak D call: TRBD2 (6 bases). V was pared by 5 bases and J by 3 bases, with 10 bases between. CDR3 size: 13 residues. Germline lookup yields CDR1 SGHAT and CDR2 FQNNGV. The CDR3 bases are TGTGCCAGCAGCCGTTGGGAGGAAGAGACCCAGTACTTC. This translates into CASSRWEEETQYF.

J is TRBJ1-2 and V is TRBV7-8; D uncertain. From germline, CDR1 is SGHVS and CDR2 FQNEAQ. Trimming pared 1 base from V and 2 bases from J, leaving 8 bases between. This CDR3 has 14 amino acids. CDR3 loop: CASSLVAGNYGYTF. In nucleotides, the CDR3 is TGTGCCAGCAGCTTAGTTGCGGGAAACTATGGCTACACCTTC.

The chain couples TRBV6-1 to TRBJ1-5; D is possibly TRBD1 (6 bases). V lost 2 bases and J 1 base, leaving 12 bases between the germline ends. Germline-derived CDR1 and CDR2 are MNHNS and SASEGT. The CDR3 is 16 amino acids. The CDR3 sequence: CASSELGGGSNQPQHF. The CDR3 bases are TGTGCCAGCAGTGAACTGGGAGGGGGGAGCAATCAGCCCCAGCATTTT.

The rearrangement joins TRBV5-4 to TRBJ2-5, with TRBD1 identical over 8 bases. This CDR3 is built from 15 residues. Germline-derived CDR1 and CDR2 are SGHNT and YYREEE (reference sequence). Trimming took 2 bases from V and 0 from J; bases not matched to a gene: 3. The CDR3 loop is CASSFRDRYQETQYF. In DNA, the CDR3 is TGTGCCAGCAGCTTCCGGGACAGGTACCAAGAGACCCAGTACTTC.

The chain combines TRBV19 with TRBJ1-4; D gene ambiguous. There are 14 residues in the CDR3. V dropped 9 bases and J dropped 10 bases, with 21 bases sitting between them. Germline loops: CDR1 LNHDA, CDR2 SQIVND (reference sequence). The chain's CDR3 is CASPRRAHPAKLFF. CDR3 nucleotide sequence: TGTGCCAGCCCTAGGAGGGCTCACCCCGCAAAACTGTTTTTT.

The rearrangement links TRBV6-5 to TRBJ1-6; no definite D call. The CDR3 consists of 14 residues. V was clipped by 5 bases and J by 7 bases, with 12 bases between them. CDR1 MNHEY and CDR2 SVGAGI come from the germline V gene. This chain's CDR3 is CASSLTPRNSPLHF. Written as DNA, the CDR3 is TGTGCCAGCAGTCTTACCCCCCGGAATTCACCCCTCCACTTT.

V is TRBV7-9 and J is TRBJ1-1; D remains ambiguous. Trimming took 6 bases from V and 6 from J, leaving 11 bases between them. Germline V gene sequence: CDR1 SEHNR, CDR2 FQNEAQ (reference sequence). This CDR3 has 12 amino acids. The CDR3 DNA reads TGTGCCAGCAGGCGGGGTTCCGCTGAAGCTTTCTTT. Residues: CASRRGSAEAFF. The full variable domain, rest sourced from reference TRBV7-9 and TRBJ1-1, is DTGVSQNPRHKITKRGQNVTFRCDPISEHNRLYWYRQTLGQGPEFLTYFQNEAQLEKSRLLSDRFSAERPKGSFSTLEIQRTEQGDSAMYLCASRRGSAEAFFGQGTRLTVV.

The rearrangement uses TRBV11-2 and TRBJ2-7; 8 bases fit TRBD1. Germline lookup yields CDR1 SGHAT and CDR2 FQNNGV. V lost 6 bases and J lost 2; bases outside the gene matches: 9. The CDR3 is 15 residues long. DNA for the CDR3: TGTGCCAGCAGTCTAATCAACAGGGGGGCCTACGAGCAGTACTTC. The encoded protein is CASSLINRGAYEQYF.

The chain links TRBV6-2 or TRBV6-3 to TRBJ1-3; D remains ambiguous. This CDR3 region has 15 residues. Germline loops: CDR1 MNHEY, CDR2 SVGEGT. V dropped 4 bases and J dropped 2 bases, with 12 bases sitting between them. The CDR3 spells CASSSSRPTGNTIYF. The DNA of the CDR3 is TGTGCCAGCAGTTCCAGTCGCCCGACTGGAAACACCATATATTTT.

The chain combines TRBV18 with TRBJ2-1, with unresolved D. This CDR3 has 12 amino acids. Germline V gene lookup returns CDR1 KGHSH and CDR2 LQKENI. The V and J ends lost 3 bases and 10 bases respectively, with 10 bases between them. The CDR3 coding sequence is TGTGCCAGCTCACCCGACACCCGGGAGCAGTTCTTC. Amino acid sequence: CASSPDTREQFF.

In DNA form, the CDR3 reads TGTGCCAGCAGAGCCAGGGGGAACACCGGGGAGCTGTTTTTT. Its protein is CASRARGNTGELFF. The chain is built from TRBV7-9 and TRBJ2-2; tentatively, D is TRBD1 (6 bases). Trimming stripped 6 bases from V and 1 base from J, with 9 bases between. The germline gives CDR1 SEHNR, CDR2 FQNEAQ (reference sequence). The CDR3 is 14 amino acids.

The chain links TRBV7-8 to TRBJ1-2; TRBD1 might be the D (5 bases). CDR1 SGHVS and CDR2 FQNEAQ come from the germline V gene. This CDR3 is built from 15 residues. V lost 5 bases, J lost 3 bases, and 16 bases lay in between. The CDR3 loop is CASSKSSRGYYGYTF. CDR3 sequence (DNA): TGTGCCAGCAGCAAAAGCAGCCGGGGGTACTATGGCTACACCTTC.

CDR3 loop: CASSQDRWGGDEQFF. The DNA of the CDR3 is TGTGCCAGCAGCCAAGATCGCTGGGGGGGCGATGAGCAGTTCTTC. This chain uses TRBV14 with TRBJ2-1, with a tentative D call TRBD2 (7 bases). Trimming pared 0 bases from V and 8 bases from J, leaving 14 bases between. Germline lookup yields CDR1 SGHDN and CDR2 FVKESK. The CDR3 totals 15 residues. Combining the CDR3 with reference TRBV14 and TRBJ2-1 gives the whole variable domain EAGVTQFPSHSVIEKGQTVTLRCDPISGHDNLYWYRRVMGKEIKFLLHFVKESKQDESGMPNNRFLAERTGGTYSTLKVQPAELEDSGVYFCASSQDRWGGDEQFFGPGTRLTVL.

The V and J genes are TRBV5-4 and TRBJ2-1, with 7 positions matching TRBD2. V shed 0 bases and J 4 bases; nucleotides not matched to a gene: 7. Looked up from germline, CDR1 is SGHNT and CDR2 is YYREEE (reference sequence). The CDR3 consists of 16 residues. CDR3 in amino acids: CASSLVTLAGYNEQFF. The DNA of the CDR3 is TGTGCCAGCAGCTTGGTGACTTTAGCGGGTTACAATGAGCAGTTCTTC.

This rearrangement joins TRBV19 to TRBJ1-1; D possibly corresponds to TRBD1 (5 bases). The CDR3 sequence is 15 residues long. Per germline, CDR1 LNHDA and CDR2 SQIVND (reference sequence). Trimming left V 5 bases short and J 0 bases short, with 13 bases between. CDR3 DNA: TGTGCCAGTAGTCAGAACAGGTTCTTGAACACTGAAGCTTTCTTT. Translated, it gives CASSQNRFLNTEAFF.

The V and J genes are TRBV24-1 and TRBJ2-3; TRBD1 might be the D (6 bases). V was shortened by 3 bases and J by 0 bases, with 9 bases between the two germline ends. The CDR3 runs 15 residues. Germline CDR1 KGHDR, CDR2 SFDVKD. The CDR3 DNA follows: TGTGCCACCAGTGATCCGGGGACAAGCACAGATACGCAGTATTTT. This encodes CATSDPGTSTDTQYF.